This TCR beta chain emerged from a study of identifying expanded T cells in peripheral blood. The study, taken as a whole, reports: Variance in clone template counts between roughly two-week samples significantly increased with total template count across all healthy donors. Over approximately two and four weeks, about 17 and 20 clones changed, versus around 1.2 between replicates.

In the case of this clone: Its antigen is as yet unknown.

The CDR3 is made up of 14 amino acids. The germline gives CDR1 LNHNV, CDR2 YYDKDF (reference sequence). The trim removed 5 bases at V and 2 bases at J, leaving 5 bases unmatched. Data came from immunoSEQ multiplex PCR; TCRdb stores just in-frame clones and leaves some out. In the table there are 100,000 or so clones, around nine tenths of which are singletons. This sequence originates from a person aged 18 to 75 in good health. Sequenced sample: blood. V and J are TRBV15 and TRBJ2-5, with TRBD1 matching 7 bases. The CDR3 DNA sequence: TGTGCCACCAGCCCGGGCAGGGGGCAAGAGACCCAGTACTTC. Its translation is CATSPGRGQETQYF.